This T cell receptor beta chain emerged from a study of T cells in Graves' hyperthyroidism and ophthalmopathy. Authors of the study amplified TCR beta CDR3 regions from RNA transcripts. In the first-round RT-PCR of the TCR CDR3, the HTBI primer set was used. MiXCR was run by TCRdb on the multiplex PCR reads, yielding one entry per CDR3 protein. This sample has hundreds of thousands of distinct CDR3 sequences, with around 15% found just once. Those with hyperthyroidism were 18 to 65 years old, newly diagnosed, and ill for under 2 months. The V and J ends lost 2 bases and 2 bases respectively, with 12 bases between them. The CDR3 extends over 15 amino acids. From germline, CDR1 is MGHRA and CDR2 YSYEKL. Overall study findings and caveats: Also found in blood were most expanded thyroid clonotypes above 0.001. Model-based prediction identified ophthalmopathy a median 6.5 months prior to its onset.

This clonotype showed up just a few times. Antigen unknown. What was sequenced was blood. The chain uses TRBV4-1 and TRBJ1-1, with D hard to call. This receptor was taken from a woman between 18 and 29 years old with Graves' hyperthyroidism. The CDR3 here is CASSQIGSINTEAFF. The CDR3 DNA follows: TGCGCCAGCAGCCAAATAGGAAGTATTAACACTGAAGCTTTCTTT.